This T cell receptor (beta chain) originates from a study of CD8+CD57+ T cells in acquired aplastic anemia. Overall study: Sorted CD4+ and CD8+ cells yielded approximately 3.4 ug of DNA on average. Healthy donor sequencing depth: 10 million to 10.8 million CD4+, some 12 million CD8+ reads. Study outcomes and limitations: Patients were compared with controls for CD8+ Simpson's diversity, and no significant difference emerged. In common between the patients and the controls were around 29 CD8+ CDR3 sequences.

The sample holds many counts of this clonotype. Its antigen is not identified. Between the trimmed V and J ends, which lost 0 bases and 4 bases, there was a span of 9 bases. This CDR3 has 14 residues. Germline loops: CDR1 SNHLY, CDR2 FYNNEI. Both TCR beta VDJ combination and CDR3 sequence profiling were carried out. Genomic DNA was the template for this profiling. TCRdb reprocessed the reads via MiXCR and lists one record per CDR3 protein. The profile shows under 150,000 distinct CDR3 sequences, less than 45% of them singletons. Sequenced input: sorted CD4+, CD8+, or CD8+CD57+ T cells (not recorded which) from PBMCs. This receptor was obtained from a human donor in good health, serving as a control. The chain is built from TRBV2 and TRBJ1-2; tentatively, D is TRBD1 (5 bases). CDR3 DNA: TGTGCCAGCAGTGAAGCTACGCAGGGCTATGGCTACACCTTC. It codes for CASSEATQGYGYTF.